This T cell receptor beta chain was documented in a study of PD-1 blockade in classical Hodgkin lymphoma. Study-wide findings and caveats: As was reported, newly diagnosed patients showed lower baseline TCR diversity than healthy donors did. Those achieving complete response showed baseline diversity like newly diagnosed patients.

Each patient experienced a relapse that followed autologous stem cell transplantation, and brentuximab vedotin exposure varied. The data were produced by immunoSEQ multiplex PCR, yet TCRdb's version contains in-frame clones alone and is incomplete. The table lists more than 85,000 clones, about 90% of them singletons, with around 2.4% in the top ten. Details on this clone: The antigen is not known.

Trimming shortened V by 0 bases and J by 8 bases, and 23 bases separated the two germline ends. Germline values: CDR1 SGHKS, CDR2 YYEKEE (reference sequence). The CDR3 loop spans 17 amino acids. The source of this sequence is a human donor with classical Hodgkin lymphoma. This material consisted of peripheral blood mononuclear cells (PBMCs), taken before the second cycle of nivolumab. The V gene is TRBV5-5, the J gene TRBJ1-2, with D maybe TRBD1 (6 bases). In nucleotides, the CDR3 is TGTGCCAGCAGCTTGGCCGGAGGGGGGGCCACATTCGGAGGCTACACCTTC. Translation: CASSLAGGGATFGGYTF.